The source of this T cell receptor (beta chain) is a study of CD8 T cells in ankylosing spondylitis. V dropped 4 bases and J dropped 3; count of bases not matched to a gene: 5. The length of the CDR3 is 15 residues. The germline V gene encodes CDR1 SEHNR and CDR2 FQNEAQ (reference sequence). TCRdb independently ran MiXCR on the 5' RACE reads; one entry per CDR3 protein. This table has 150,000 to 200,000 distinct CDR3 sequences, roughly 13% appearing once. The chain uses TRBV7-9 and TRBJ2-3; TRBD1 aligns across 9 bases. This sequence originates from a female donor with ankylosing spondylitis or in good health (not recorded which). Specimen: blood, either unsorted or a sorted T cell fraction (not recorded which). The CDR3 DNA is TGTGCCAGCAGCTCAGGACAGGGGCAGACAGATACGCAGTATTTT. It codes for CASSSGQGQTDTQYF.